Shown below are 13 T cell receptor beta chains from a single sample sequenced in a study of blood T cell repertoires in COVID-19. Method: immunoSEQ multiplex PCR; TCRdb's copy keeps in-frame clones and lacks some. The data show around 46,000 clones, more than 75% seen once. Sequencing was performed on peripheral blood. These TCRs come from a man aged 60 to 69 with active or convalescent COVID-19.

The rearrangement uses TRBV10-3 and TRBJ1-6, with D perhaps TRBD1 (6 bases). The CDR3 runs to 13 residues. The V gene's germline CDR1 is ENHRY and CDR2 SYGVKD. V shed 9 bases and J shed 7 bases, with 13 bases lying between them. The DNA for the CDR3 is TGTGCCATAACGGACAGTGAGAATTCACCCCTCCACTTT. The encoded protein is CAITDSENSPLHF.

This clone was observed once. CDR3 bases: TGTGCCAGCAGCGTCCGTAGTCGGACTAGCGAAGAGACCCAGTACTTC. Residues: CASSVRSRTSEETQYF. The rearrangement links TRBV9 to TRBJ2-5, with 9 positions matching TRBD2. Germline V gives CDR1 SGDLS, CDR2 YYNGEE. With 2 bases clipped from V and 3 bases from J, the junction kept 8 bases outside the gene matches. The CDR3 has 16 residues.

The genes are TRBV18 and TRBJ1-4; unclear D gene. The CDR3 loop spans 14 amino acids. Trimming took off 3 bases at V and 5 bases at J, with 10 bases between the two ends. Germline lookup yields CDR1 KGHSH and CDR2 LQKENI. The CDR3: CASSPTAENEKLFF. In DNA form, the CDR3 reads TGTGCCAGCTCACCGACGGCGGAGAATGAAAAACTGTTTTTT.

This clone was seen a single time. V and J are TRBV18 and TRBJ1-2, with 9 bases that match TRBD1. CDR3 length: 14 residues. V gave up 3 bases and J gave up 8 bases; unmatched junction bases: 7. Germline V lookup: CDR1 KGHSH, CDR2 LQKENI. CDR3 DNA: TGTGCCAGCTCACCGCGGACAGGGGAGGAGGGCTACACCTTC. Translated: CASSPRTGEEGYTF. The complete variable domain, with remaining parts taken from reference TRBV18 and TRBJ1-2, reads NAGVMQNPRHLVRRRGQEARLRCSPMKGHSHVYWYRQLPEEGLKFMVYLQKENIIDESGMPKERFSAEFPKEGPSILRIQQVVRGDSAAYFCASSPRTGEEGYTFGSGTRLTVV.

The CDR3 sequence is CASSTQGNLPGELFF. CDR3 nucleotide sequence: TGTGCCAGCAGCACCCAGGGTAATCTCCCCGGGGAGCTGTTTTTT. V gene TRBV7-8 combines with J gene TRBJ2-2, with TRBD1 as a possible D gene (5 bases). The ends were cut back, 5 bases at V and 6 bases at J, with 16 bases in the middle. CDR1 and CDR2 from the germline V gene are SGHVS and FQNEAQ. The CDR3 sequence is 15 residues long.

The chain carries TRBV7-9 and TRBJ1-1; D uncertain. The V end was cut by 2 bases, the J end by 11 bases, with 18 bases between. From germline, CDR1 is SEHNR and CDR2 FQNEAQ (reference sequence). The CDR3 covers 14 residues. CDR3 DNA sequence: TGTGCCAGCAGCTTAAGAGGCCCCGCAGAGCGGGCTTTCTTT. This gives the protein CASSLRGPAERAFF.

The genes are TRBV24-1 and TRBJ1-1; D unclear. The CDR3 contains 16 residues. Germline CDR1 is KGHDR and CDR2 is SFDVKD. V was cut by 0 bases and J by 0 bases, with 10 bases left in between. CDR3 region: CATSDLTELMNTEAFF. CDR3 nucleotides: TGTGCCACCAGTGATTTGACAGAGCTCATGAACACTGAAGCTTTCTTT.

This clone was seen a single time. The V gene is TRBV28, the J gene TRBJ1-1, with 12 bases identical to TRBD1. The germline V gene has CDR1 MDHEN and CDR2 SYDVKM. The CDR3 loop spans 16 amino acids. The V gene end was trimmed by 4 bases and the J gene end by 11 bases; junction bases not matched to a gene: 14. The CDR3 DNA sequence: TGTGCCAGCAGTTCACGGCCGGGACAGGGGGCGCGAACGGCTTTCTTT. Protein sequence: CASSSRPGQGARTAFF.

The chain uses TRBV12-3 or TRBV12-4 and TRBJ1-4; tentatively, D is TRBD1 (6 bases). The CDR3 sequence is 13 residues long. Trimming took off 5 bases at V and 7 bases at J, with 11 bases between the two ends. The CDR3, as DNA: TGTGCCAGCAGTCTTAACAGGGTTGAAAAACTGTTTTTT. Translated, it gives CASSLNRVEKLFF.

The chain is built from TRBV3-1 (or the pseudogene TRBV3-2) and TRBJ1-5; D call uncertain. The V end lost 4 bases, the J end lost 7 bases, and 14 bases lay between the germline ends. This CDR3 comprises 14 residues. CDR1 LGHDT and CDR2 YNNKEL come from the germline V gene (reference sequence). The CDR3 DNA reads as TGTGCCAGCAGCCGTAAGGGAGTGGACCAGCCCCAGCATTTT. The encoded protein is CASSRKGVDQPQHF.

CDR3 nucleotides: TGTGCCAGCAGCCGACCGGGACTAGCCCTTGGGAATGAGCAGTTCTTC. It codes for CASSRPGLALGNEQFF. The chain couples TRBV6-2 or TRBV6-3 to TRBJ2-1; 9 nucleotides agree with TRBD2. The germline CDR1 and CDR2 sequences are MNHEY and SVGEGT. V lost 6 bases and J lost 7; bases outside the gene matches: 13. CDR3 length: 16 residues.

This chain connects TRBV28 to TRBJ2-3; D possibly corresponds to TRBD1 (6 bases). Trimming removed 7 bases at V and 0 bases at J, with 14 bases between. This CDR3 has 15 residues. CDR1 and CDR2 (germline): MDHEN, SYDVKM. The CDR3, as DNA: TGTGCCAGCACGGTAGGAAGGGGGAGCACAGATACGCAGTATTTT. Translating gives CASTVGRGSTDTQYF.

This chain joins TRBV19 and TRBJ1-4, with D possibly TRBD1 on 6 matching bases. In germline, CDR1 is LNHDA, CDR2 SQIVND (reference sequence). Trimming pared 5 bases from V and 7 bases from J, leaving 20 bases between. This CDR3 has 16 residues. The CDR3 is CASSPIGAGVPEKLFF. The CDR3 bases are TGTGCCAGTAGTCCCATAGGTGCAGGGGTTCCTGAAAAACTGTTTTTT. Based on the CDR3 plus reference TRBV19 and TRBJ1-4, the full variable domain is DGGITQSPKYLFRKEGQNVTLSCEQNLNHDAMYWYRQDPGQGLRLIYYSQIVNDFQKGDIAEGYSVSREKKESFPLTVTSAQKNPTAFYLCASSPIGAGVPEKLFFGSGTQLSVL.